Included here is one TCR beta chain sequence, with context. After removal of 4 bases from V and 1 base from J, the junction contained 7 bases not matched to a gene. This CDR3 has 15 residues. Germline CDR1 and CDR2: SGHRS and YFSETQ. TCRdb's copy holds only in-frame clones and misses some; the assay was immunoSEQ multiplex PCR. The sample consists of approximately 30,000 clones, 90% to 95% of them appearing once. The sample belongs to a study of T cell changes during pregnancy in multiple sclerosis. The clonotype was recovered from a female donor in good health, enrolled as a control in a pregnancy study. This sequence joins TRBV5-1 and TRBJ2-7; TRBD1 agrees at 8 bases. The sample here was CD8+ T cells from peripheral blood mononuclear cells, taken in the second trimester of pregnancy. The CDR3 sequence: CASSDRDRNSYEQYF. The CDR3 region has the DNA TGCGCCAGCAGCGACCGGGACAGGAATTCCTACGAGCAGTACTTC.